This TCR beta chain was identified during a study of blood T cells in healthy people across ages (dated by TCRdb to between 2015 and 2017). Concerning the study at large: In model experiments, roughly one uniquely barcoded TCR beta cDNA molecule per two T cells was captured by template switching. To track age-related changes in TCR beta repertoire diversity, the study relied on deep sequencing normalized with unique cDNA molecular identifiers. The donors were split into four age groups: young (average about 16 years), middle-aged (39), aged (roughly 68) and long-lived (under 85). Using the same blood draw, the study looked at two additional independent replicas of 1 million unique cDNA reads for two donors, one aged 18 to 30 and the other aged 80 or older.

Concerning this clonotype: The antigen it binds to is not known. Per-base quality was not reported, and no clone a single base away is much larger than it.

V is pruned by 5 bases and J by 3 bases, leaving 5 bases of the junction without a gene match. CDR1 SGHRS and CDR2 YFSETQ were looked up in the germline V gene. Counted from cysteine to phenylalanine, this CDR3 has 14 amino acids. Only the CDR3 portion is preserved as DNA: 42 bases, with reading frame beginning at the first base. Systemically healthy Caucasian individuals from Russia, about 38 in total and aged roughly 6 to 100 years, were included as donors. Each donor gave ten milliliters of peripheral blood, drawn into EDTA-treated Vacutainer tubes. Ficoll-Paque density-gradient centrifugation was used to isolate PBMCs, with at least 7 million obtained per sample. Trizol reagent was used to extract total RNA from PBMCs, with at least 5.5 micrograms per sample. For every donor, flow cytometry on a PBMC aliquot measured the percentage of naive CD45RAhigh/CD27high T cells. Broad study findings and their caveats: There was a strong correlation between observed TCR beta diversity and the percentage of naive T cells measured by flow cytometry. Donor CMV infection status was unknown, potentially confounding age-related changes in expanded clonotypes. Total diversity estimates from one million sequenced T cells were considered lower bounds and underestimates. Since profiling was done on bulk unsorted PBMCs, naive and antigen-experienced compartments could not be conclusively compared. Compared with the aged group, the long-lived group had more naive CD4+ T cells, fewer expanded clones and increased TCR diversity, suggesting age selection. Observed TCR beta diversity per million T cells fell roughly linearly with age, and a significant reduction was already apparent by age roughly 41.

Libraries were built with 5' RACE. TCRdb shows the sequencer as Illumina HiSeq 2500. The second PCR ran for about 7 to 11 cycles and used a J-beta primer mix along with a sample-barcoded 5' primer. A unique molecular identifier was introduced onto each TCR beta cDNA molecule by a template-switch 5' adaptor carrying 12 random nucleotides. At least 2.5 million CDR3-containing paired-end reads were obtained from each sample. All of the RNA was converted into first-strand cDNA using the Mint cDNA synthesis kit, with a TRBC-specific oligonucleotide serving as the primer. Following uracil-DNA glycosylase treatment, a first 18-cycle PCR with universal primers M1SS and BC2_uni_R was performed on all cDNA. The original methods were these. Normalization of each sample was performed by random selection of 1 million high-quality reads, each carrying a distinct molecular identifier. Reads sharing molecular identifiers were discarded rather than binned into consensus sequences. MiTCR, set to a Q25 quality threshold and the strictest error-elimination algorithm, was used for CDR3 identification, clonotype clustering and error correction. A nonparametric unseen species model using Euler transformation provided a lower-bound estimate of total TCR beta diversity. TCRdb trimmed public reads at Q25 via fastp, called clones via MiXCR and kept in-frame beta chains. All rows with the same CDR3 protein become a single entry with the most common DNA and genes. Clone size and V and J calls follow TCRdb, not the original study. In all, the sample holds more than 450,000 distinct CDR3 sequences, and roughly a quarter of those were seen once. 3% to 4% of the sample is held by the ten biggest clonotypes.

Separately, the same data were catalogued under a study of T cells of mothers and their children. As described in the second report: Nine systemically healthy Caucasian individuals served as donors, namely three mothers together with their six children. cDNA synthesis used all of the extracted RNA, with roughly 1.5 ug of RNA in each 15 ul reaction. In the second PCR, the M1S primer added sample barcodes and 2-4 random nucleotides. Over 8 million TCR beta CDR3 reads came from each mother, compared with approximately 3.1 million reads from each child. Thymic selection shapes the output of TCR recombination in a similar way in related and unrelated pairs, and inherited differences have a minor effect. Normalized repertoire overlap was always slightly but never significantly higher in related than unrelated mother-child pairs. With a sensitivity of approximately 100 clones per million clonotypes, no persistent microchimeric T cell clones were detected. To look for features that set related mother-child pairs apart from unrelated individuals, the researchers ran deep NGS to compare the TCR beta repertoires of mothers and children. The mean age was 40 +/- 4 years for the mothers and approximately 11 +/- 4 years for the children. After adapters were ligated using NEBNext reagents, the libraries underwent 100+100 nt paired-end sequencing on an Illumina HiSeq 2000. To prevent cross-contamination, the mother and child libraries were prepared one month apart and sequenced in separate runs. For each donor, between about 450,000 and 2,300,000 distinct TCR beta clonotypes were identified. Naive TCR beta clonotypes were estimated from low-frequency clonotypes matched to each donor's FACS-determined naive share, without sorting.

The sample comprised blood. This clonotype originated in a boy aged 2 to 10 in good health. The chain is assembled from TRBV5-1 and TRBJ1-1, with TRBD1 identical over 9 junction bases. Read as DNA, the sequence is TGCGCCAGCAGACGGACAGGGGAAGACACTGAAGCTTTCTTT. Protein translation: CASRRTGEDTEAFF.